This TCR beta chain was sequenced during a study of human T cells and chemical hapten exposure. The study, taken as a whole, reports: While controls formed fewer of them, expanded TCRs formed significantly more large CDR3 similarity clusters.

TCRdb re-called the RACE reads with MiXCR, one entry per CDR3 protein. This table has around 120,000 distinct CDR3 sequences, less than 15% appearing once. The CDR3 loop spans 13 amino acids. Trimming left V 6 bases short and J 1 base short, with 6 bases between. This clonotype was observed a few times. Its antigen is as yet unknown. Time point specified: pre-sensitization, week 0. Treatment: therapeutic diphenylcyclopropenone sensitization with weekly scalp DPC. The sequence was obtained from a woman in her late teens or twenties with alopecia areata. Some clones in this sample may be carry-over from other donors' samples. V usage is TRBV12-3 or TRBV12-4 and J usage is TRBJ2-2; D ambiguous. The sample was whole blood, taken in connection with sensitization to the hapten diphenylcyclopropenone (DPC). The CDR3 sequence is CASSHGNTGELFF. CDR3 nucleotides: TGTGCCAGCAGCCATGGGAACACCGGGGAGCTGTTTTTT.